This T cell receptor (beta chain) was sequenced for a study of lymphopenia after photon versus proton radiotherapy. Study results and limitations: Better survival with proton therapy was suggested as possible, not demonstrated. Oligoclonal CD8+ Temra expansion after nadir drove photon patients' diversity drop. Under photons, naive T cells and diversity fell while effector/memory populations rose. Post-nadir TCR diversity decline inversely tracked overall survival among those who died.

Comment on this clone: Its antigen is not known.

Repertoires were generated with immunoSEQ multiplex PCR, while TCRdb's copy carries only in-frame clones and drops some. The sample has 20,000 to 25,000 clones; around nine tenths are singletons. Trimming removed 0 bases at V and 5 bases at J, with 16 bases between. There are 17 residues in the CDR3. The germline V gene has CDR1 SGHVS and CDR2 FNYEAQ. The chain carries TRBV7-6 and TRBJ1-4; D remains unclear. Sequenced material: peripheral blood, taken from a patient treated with proton-based radiotherapy. This TCR was recovered from a man older than 75 with esophageal cancer. This CDR3 reads CASSLARFKEKNEKLFF. CDR3 nucleotide sequence: TGTGCCAGCAGCTTAGCGCGATTTAAGGAGAAAAATGAAAAACTGTTTTTT. Drawing the rest from reference TRBV7-6 and TRBJ1-4, the complete variable domain is GAGVSQSPRYKVTKRGQDVALRCDPISGHVSLYWYRQALGQGPEFLTYFNYEAQQDKSGLPNDRFSAERPEGSISTLTIQRTEQRDSAMYRCASSLARFKEKNEKLFFGSGTQLSVL.